A single sample gave rise to the 6 T cell receptor beta chains below, sequenced in a study of T cells in Graves' hyperthyroidism and ophthalmopathy. The investigators amplified TCR beta CDR3 regions from RNA transcripts. The HTBI primer set was used in a first-round RT-PCR of the TCR CDR3. Each CDR3 protein gets one entry after TCRdb re-called the multiplex PCR reads with MiXCR. The table records 500,000 or so distinct CDR3 sequences, 17% of them present only once. The specimen sequenced was blood. These receptors came from a woman younger than 30 with Graves' ophthalmopathy.

This clonotype was found many times. This chain connects TRBV12-3 or TRBV12-4 to TRBJ1-5; TRBD1 might be the D (6 bases). V shed 8 bases and J shed 4 bases, with 12 bases lying between them. The CDR3 sequence is 13 residues long. CDR3 coding DNA: TGTGCCAGCCAAGGGGGGTCTAATCAGCCCCAGCATTTT. Protein sequence: CASQGGSNQPQHF.

There are many counts of this clonotype. The chain has TRBV29-1 and TRBJ2-7; 7 bases map to TRBD1. J was trimmed by 5 bases and V by 1 base; bases with no gene match: 5. Germline assignment: CDR1 SQVTM and CDR2 ANQGSEA. The CDR3 extends over 13 amino acids. The CDR3 protein is CSVEGSQGDEQYF. CDR3 coding DNA: TGCAGCGTTGAAGGGTCCCAGGGGGACGAGCAGTACTTC.

Only a few counts were recorded for this clonotype. Just one base apart from a much larger clone, this may be a read error. The V and J genes are TRBV12-3 or TRBV12-4 and TRBJ2-1; TRBD1 aligns across 9 bases. V trimming: 5 bases; J trimming: 6 bases; junction bases outside the gene matches: 8. The CDR3 covers 15 residues. CDR3 residues: CASSLGTGHRNEQFF. As DNA, the CDR3 is TGTGCCAGCAGTCTCGGGACAGGGCACCGCAATGAGCAGTTCTTC.

There are a few counts of this clonotype. The chain is built from TRBV19 and TRBJ1-2; D gene unclear. The CDR3 has 13 amino acids. Germline V CDR1 and CDR2: LNHDA, SQIVND (reference sequence). V was cut by 7 bases and J by 2 bases, with 11 bases left in between. CDR3 residues: CASTIRENYGYTF. As DNA, the CDR3 is TGTGCCAGTACCATCCGGGAAAACTATGGCTACACCTTC.

This clonotype was seen many times. CDR3 amino acids: CASSDPRGRPYNEQFF. The CDR3, as DNA: TGTGCCAGCAGTGACCCCAGGGGACGGCCCTACAATGAGCAGTTCTTC. The chain joins TRBV6-1 to TRBJ2-1; D is perhaps TRBD1 (6 bases). Germline CDR1 MNHNS, CDR2 SASEGT. CDR3 length: 16 residues. Trimming shortened V by 3 bases and J by 2 bases, and 14 bases separated the two germline ends.

This clonotype has a handful of counts. The V gene is TRBV20-1, the J gene TRBJ2-7; D unresolved. The CDR3 consists of 13 residues. V was cut by 3 bases and J by 6 bases, with 15 bases left in between. Germline values: CDR1 DFQATT, CDR2 SNEGSKA (reference sequence). CDR3 amino acids: CSARVPVKGEQYF. DNA for the CDR3: TGCAGTGCTAGGGTTCCGGTCAAGGGCGAGCAGTACTTC.